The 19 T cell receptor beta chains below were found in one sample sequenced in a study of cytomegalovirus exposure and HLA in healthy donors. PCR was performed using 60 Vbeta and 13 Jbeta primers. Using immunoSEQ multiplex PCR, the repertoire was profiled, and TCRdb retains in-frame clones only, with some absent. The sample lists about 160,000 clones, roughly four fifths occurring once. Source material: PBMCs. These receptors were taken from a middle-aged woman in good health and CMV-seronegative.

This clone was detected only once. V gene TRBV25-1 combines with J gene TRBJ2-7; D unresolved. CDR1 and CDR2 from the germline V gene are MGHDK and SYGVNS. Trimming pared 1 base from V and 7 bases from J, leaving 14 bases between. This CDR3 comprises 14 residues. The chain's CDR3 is CASSESGPLEEQYF. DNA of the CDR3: TGTGCCAGCAGTGAATCTGGGCCCCTTGAGGAGCAGTACTTC.

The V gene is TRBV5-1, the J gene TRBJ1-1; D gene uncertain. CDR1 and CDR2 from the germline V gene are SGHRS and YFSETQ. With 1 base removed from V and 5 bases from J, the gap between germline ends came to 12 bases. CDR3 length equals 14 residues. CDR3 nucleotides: TGCGCCAGCAGCTTGCATGAATCGGGGACTGAAGCTTTCTTT. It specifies CASSLHESGTEAFF.

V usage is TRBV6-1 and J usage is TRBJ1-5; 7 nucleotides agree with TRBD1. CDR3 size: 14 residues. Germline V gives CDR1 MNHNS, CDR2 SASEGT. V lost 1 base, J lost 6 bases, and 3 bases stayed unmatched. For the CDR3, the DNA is TGTGCCAGCAGTGAAGACTGGGACAGTCAGCCCCAGCATTTT. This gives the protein CASSEDWDSQPQHF.

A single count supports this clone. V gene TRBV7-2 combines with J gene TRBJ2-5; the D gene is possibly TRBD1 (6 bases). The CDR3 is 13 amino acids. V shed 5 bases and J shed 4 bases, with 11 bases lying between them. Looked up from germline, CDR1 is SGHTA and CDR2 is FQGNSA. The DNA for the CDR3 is TGTGCCAGCAGCCCTCCAGGGGCAGAGACCCAGTACTTC. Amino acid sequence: CASSPPGAETQYF.

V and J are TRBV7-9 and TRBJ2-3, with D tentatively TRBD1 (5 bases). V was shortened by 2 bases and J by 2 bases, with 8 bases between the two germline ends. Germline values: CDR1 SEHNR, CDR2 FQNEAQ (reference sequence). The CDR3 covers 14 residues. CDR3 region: CASSLRGNTDTQYF. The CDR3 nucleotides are TGTGCCAGCAGCTTAAGGGGAAACACAGATACGCAGTATTTT.

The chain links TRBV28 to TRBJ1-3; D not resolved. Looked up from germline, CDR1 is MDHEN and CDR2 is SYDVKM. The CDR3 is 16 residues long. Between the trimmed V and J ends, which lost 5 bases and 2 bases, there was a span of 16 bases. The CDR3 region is CASSDTGQTTGNTIYF. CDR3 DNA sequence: TGTGCCAGCAGTGACACTGGGCAGACGACTGGAAACACCATATATTTT.

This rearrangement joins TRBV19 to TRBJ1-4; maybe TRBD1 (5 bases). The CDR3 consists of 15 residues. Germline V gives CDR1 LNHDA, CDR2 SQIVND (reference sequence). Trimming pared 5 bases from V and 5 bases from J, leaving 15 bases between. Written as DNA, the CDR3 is TGTGCCAGTAGTTCCGGGGGTTACAGGAATGAAAAACTGTTTTTT. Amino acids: CASSSGGYRNEKLFF. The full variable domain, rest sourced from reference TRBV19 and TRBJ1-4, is DGGITQSPKYLFRKEGQNVTLSCEQNLNHDAMYWYRQDPGQGLRLIYYSQIVNDFQKGDIAEGYSVSREKKESFPLTVTSAQKNPTAFYLCASSSGGYRNEKLFFGSGTQLSVL.

The CDR3 DNA follows: TGTGCCATCAGCCGGGGACAGGGACGAACAGATACGCAGTATTTT. Amino acids: CAISRGQGRTDTQYF. The chain couples TRBV10-3 to TRBJ2-3, with TRBD1 matching over 9 bases. This CDR3 comprises 15 residues. Germline CDR1 is ENHRY and CDR2 is SYGVKD. V gave up 6 bases and J gave up 3 bases; unmatched junction bases: 7.

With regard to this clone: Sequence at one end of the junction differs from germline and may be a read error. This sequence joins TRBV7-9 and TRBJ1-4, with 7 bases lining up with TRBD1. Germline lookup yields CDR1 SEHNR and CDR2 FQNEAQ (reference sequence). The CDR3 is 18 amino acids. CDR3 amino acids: CSSSTYLGTEADNEKLFF. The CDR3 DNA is TGTTCCAGCAGCACCTATCTAGGGACAGAGGCCGATAATGAAAAACTGTTTTTT. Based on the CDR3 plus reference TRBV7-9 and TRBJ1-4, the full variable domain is DTGVSQNPRHKITKRGQNVTFRCDPISEHNRLYWYRQTLGQGPEFLTYFQNEAQLEKSRLLSDRFSAERPKGSFSTLEIQRTEQGDSAMYLCSSSTYLGTEADNEKLFFGSGTQLSVL.

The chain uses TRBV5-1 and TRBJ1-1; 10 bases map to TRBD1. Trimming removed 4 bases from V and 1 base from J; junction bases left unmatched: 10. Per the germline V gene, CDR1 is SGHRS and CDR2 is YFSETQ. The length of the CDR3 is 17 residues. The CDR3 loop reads CASSGGTGVLANTEAFF. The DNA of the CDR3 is TGCGCCAGCAGCGGAGGGACAGGGGTTTTAGCGAACACTGAAGCTTTCTTT.

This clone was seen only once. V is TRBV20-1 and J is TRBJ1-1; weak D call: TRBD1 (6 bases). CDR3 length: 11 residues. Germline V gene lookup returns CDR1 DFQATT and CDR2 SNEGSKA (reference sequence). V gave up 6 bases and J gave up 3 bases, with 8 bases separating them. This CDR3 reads CSARQDTEAFF. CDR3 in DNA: TGCAGTGCCCGACAGGACACTGAAGCTTTCTTT.

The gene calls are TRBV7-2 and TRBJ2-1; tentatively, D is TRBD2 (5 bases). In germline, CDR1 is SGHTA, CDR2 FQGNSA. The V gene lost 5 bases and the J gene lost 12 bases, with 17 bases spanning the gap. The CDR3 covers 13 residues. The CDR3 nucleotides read TGTGCCAGCAGCCCACCCTTCCGGGATGGGCAGTTCTTC. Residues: CASSPPFRDGQFF.

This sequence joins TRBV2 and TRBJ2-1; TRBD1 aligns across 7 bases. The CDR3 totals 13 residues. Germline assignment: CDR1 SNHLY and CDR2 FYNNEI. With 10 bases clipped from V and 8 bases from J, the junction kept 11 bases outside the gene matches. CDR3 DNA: TGTGCCACCCAGGGACAGCGTGGCGATGAGCAGTTCTTC. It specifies CATQGQRGDEQFF.

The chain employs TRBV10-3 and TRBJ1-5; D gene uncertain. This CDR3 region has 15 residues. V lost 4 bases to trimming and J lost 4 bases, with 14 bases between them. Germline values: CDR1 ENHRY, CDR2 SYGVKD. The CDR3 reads CAISGGRPENQPQHF. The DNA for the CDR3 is TGTGCCATCAGTGGTGGCAGGCCCGAAAATCAGCCCCAGCATTTT.

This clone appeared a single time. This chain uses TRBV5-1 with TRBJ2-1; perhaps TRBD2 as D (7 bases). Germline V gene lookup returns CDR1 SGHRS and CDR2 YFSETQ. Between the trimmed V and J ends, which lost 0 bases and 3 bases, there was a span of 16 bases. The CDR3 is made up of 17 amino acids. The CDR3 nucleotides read TGCGCCAGCAGCTTGGCCGTGGGGGGGCAGGACTACAATGAGCAGTTCTTC. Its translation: CASSLAVGGQDYNEQFF.

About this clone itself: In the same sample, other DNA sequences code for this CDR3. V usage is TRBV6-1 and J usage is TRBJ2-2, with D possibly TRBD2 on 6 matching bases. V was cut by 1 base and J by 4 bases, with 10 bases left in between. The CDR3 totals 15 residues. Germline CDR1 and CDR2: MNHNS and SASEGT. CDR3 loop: CASSEGGAGTGELFF. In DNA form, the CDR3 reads TGTGCCAGCAGTGAAGGGGGAGCGGGCACCGGGGAGCTGTTTTTT.

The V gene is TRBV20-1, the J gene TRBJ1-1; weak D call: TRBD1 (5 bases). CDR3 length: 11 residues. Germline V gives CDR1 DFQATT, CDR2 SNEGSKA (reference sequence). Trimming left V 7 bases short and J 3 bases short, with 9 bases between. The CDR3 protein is CSVSGDTEAFF. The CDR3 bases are TGCAGTGTGTCGGGGGACACTGAAGCTTTCTTT.

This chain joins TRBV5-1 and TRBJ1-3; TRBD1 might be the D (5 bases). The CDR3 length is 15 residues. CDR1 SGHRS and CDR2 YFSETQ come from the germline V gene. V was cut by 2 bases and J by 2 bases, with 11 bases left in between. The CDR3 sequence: CASSFSRGAGNTIYF. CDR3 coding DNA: TGCGCCAGCAGCTTCTCCCGGGGGGCTGGAAACACCATATATTTT.

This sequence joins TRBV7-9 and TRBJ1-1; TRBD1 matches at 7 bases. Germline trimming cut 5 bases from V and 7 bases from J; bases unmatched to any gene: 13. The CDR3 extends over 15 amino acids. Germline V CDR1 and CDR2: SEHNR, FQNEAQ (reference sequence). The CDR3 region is CASSTNDRVFVEAFF. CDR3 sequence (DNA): TGTGCCAGCAGCACCAACGACAGGGTGTTTGTTGAAGCTTTCTTT.